A single sample is the source of the 8 T cell receptor beta chains below, sequenced in a study of blood T cell repertoires in COVID-19. Produced via immunoSEQ multiplex PCR; TCRdb's table is partial and in-frame only. The data hold hundreds of thousands of clones, with under 90% observed a single time. Sequencing was done on a sample of peripheral blood. The receptors derive from a woman aged 25 to 45 with COVID-19, enrolled during active disease.

The J gene is TRBJ2-7, the V gene TRBV27; 7 nucleotides align to TRBD2. Germline assignment: CDR1 MNHEY and CDR2 SMNVEV (reference sequence). With 2 bases clipped from V and 0 bases from J, the junction kept 7 bases outside the gene matches. This CDR3 spans 16 amino acids. CDR3 in DNA: TGTGCCAGCAGTTTACAGTCTAGCGGCCGCTCCTACGAGCAGTACTTC. Protein sequence: CASSLQSSGRSYEQYF.

The rearrangement uses TRBV11-1 and TRBJ1-1, with D unclear. V was trimmed by 2 bases and J by 1 base, leaving 11 bases between them. Germline CDR1 SGHAT, CDR2 FQDESV (reference sequence). The CDR3 length is 15 residues. CDR3 sequence: CASSLMATKNTEAFF. CDR3 nucleotide sequence: TGTGCCAGCAGCTTAATGGCCACAAAGAACACTGAAGCTTTCTTT.

The DNA for the CDR3 is TGTGCCAGTAGAACACAGGGGGCGGGTGGCTACACCTTC. Translation gives CASRTQGAGGYTF. This chain links TRBV19 with TRBJ1-2; TRBD1 matches 9 bases. The CDR3 spans 13 residues. Trimming removed 6 bases from V and 7 bases from J; junction bases left unmatched: 6. Germline V CDR1 and CDR2: LNHDA, SQIVND (reference sequence).

This chain joins TRBV3-1 (or the pseudogene TRBV3-2) and TRBJ2-5; 10 bases align to TRBD2. CDR1 and CDR2 (germline): LGHDT, YNNKEL (reference sequence). The junction had 5 bases not matched to a gene; V was cut back by 6 bases and J by 1 base. This CDR3 is built from 15 residues. The CDR3 is CASRTGTSAQETQYF. The CDR3 nucleotides read TGTGCCAGCAGAACCGGGACTAGCGCCCAAGAGACCCAGTACTTC.

The count of this clone is one. V is TRBV2 and J is TRBJ2-4, with unresolved D. Germline V CDR1 and CDR2: SNHLY, FYNNEI. The CDR3 is 13 amino acids. The V gene lost 6 bases and the J gene lost 9 bases, with 15 bases spanning the gap. The CDR3 region has the DNA TGTGCCAGCAGCCAGCGTACACCCCCCATTCAGTACTTC. Its protein is CASSQRTPPIQYF.

The rearrangement links TRBV4-2 to TRBJ2-7; 9 bases map to TRBD2. Trimming removed 0 bases from V and 2 bases from J; junction bases left unmatched: 14. This CDR3 has 19 residues. Germline CDR1 is LGHNA and CDR2 is YNFKEQ. CDR3 sequence reads: CASSQDWGPISGGTYEQYF. CDR3 DNA: TGTGCCAGCAGCCAAGATTGGGGACCGATTAGCGGGGGTACCTACGAGCAGTACTTC.

The CDR3 nucleotides read TGTGCCAGCAGGAAACAGGGTGGTGAGCAGTTCTTC. This gives the protein CASRKQGGEQFF. This chain joins TRBV5-8 and TRBJ2-1, with a tentative D call TRBD1 (6 bases). Trimming took off 5 bases at V and 9 bases at J, with 12 bases between the two ends. Germline CDR1 and CDR2: SGHTS and YDEGEE. This CDR3 is built from 12 residues.

CDR3 sequence: CASREGGNYGYTF. In DNA, the CDR3 is TGTGCCAGTAGGGAAGGGGGCAACTATGGCTACACCTTC. The chain is built from TRBV19 and TRBJ1-2, with 7 bases lining up with TRBD1. The CDR3 covers 13 residues. Germline-derived CDR1 and CDR2 are LNHDA and SQIVND (reference sequence). V trimming: 6 bases; J trimming: 2 bases; junction bases outside the gene matches: 3.